This T cell receptor beta chain derives from a study of blood T cell repertoires in COVID-19. Whole-study context: The analysed material was cDNA or gDNA that came from T cells, B-cell-depleted T cells, or PBMCs.

The V gene's germline CDR1 is SNHLY and CDR2 FYNNEI. CDR3 length: 12 amino acids. V lost 6 bases and J 5 bases, leaving 10 bases between the germline ends. Original analysis: Using reference gene primer amplification, nucleated cell counts were estimated. Repertoires were generated with immunoSEQ multiplex PCR, while TCRdb's copy carries only in-frame clones and drops some. Clonal size and the V and J genes are those of that table, whereas D and trimming came from the DNA. The table includes about 270,000 clones, 91% detected once. Turning to this clone: The sample carries other DNA sequences with the same CDR3.

The chain carries TRBV2 and TRBJ1-1; no definite D call. Sequencing input: peripheral blood. This sequence originates from a young adult with COVID-19, enrolled during active disease. The CDR3 spells CASSPTVTEAFF. CDR3 bases: TGTGCCAGCAGCCCAACGGTTACTGAAGCTTTCTTT.